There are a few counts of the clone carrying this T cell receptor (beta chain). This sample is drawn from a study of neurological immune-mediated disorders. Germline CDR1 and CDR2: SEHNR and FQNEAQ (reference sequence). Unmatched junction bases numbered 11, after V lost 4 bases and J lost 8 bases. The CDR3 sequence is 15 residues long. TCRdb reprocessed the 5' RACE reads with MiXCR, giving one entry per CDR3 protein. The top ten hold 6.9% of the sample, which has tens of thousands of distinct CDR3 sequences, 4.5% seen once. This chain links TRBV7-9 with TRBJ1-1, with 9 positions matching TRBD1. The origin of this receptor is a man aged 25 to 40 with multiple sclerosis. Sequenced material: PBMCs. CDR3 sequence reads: CASSSGQGSFSEAFF. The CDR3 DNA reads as TGTGCCAGCAGCTCCGGACAGGGGAGTTTCTCCGAAGCTTTCTTT.